The 13 T cell receptor beta chains reported below all come from one sample, sequenced in a study of cytotoxic CD8 clonotypes in ibrutinib-treated CLL. Assay: immunoSEQ multiplex PCR; the TCRdb copy retains only in-frame clones and omits some. This table has 130,000 or so clones, roughly 77% appearing once. Sequences were derived from PBMCs, sampled after 12 months of ibrutinib treatment. The receptors derive from a human donor with chronic lymphocytic leukemia.

The count of this clone is one. The chain uses TRBV10-3 and TRBJ1-1; 9 positions match TRBD1. The V gene's germline CDR1 is ENHRY and CDR2 SYGVKD. Trimming removed 11 bases from V and 3 bases from J; junction bases left unmatched: 7. This CDR3 has 13 residues. This chain's CDR3 is CAASQGAYTEAFF. CDR3 sequence (DNA): TGTGCCGCCTCACAGGGGGCTTACACTGAAGCTTTCTTT.

In its sample, this clone ranks as medium-sized. CDR3 nucleotide sequence: TGTGCCAGCAGCCCGGGACAGAAGAACACTGAAGCTTTCTTT. This codes for CASSPGQKNTEAFF. V gene TRBV6-6 combines with J gene TRBJ1-1; 7 nucleotides align to TRBD1. The CDR3 is 14 residues long. The junction had 5 bases not matched to a gene; V was cut back by 6 bases and J by 1 base. Germline CDR1 is MNHNY and CDR2 is SVGAGI (reference sequence).

The chain employs TRBV5-5 and TRBJ2-7; D unresolved. The CDR3 has 16 residues. Germline CDR1 SGHKS, CDR2 YYEKEE (reference sequence). The ends were cut back, 0 bases at V and 2 bases at J, with 15 bases in the middle. This CDR3 reads CASSLAVGPDPYEQYF. Written as DNA, the CDR3 is TGTGCCAGCAGCTTGGCTGTGGGCCCCGACCCCTACGAGCAGTACTTC.

This clone is a singleton in its sample. The rearrangement links TRBV5-1 to TRBJ1-4, with TRBD1 matching over 9 bases. Germline trimming cut 2 bases from V and 4 bases from J; bases unmatched to any gene: 9. The CDR3 consists of 17 residues. From germline, CDR1 is SGHRS and CDR2 YFSETQ. The CDR3 reads CASSLGDRVFSNEKLFF. CDR3 DNA: TGCGCCAGCAGCTTAGGGGACAGGGTTTTTAGTAATGAAAAACTGTTTTTT. Drawing the rest from reference TRBV5-1 and TRBJ1-4, the complete variable domain is KAGVTQTPRYLIKTRGQQVTLSCSPISGHRSVSWYQQTPGQGLQFLFEYFSETQRNKGNFPGRFSGRQFSNSRSEMNVSTLELGDSALYLCASSLGDRVFSNEKLFFGSGTQLSVL.

CDR3 residues: CASSARDRGTGELFF. For the CDR3, the DNA is TGTGCCAGCAGCGCACGGGACAGGGGAACCGGGGAGCTGTTTTTT. The chain carries TRBV9 and TRBJ2-2, with 10 bases fitting TRBD1. J was trimmed by 5 bases and V by 3 bases; bases with no gene match: 4. The CDR3 is made up of 15 amino acids. Germline lookup yields CDR1 SGDLS and CDR2 YYNGEE.

V is TRBV18 and J is TRBJ2-7; 8 nucleotides align to TRBD1. The J segment lost 4 bases and the V segment lost 4 bases, leaving 6 bases of the junction unmatched. Germline V lookup: CDR1 KGHSH, CDR2 LQKENI. This CDR3 has 14 residues. The CDR3 is CASSQDRVRYEQYF. CDR3 in DNA: TGTGCCAGCTCACAGGACAGGGTTAGATACGAGCAGTACTTC.

This clone is a singleton in its sample. This rearrangement joins TRBV30 to TRBJ1-1; 8 bases are shared with TRBD1. The CDR3 totals 13 residues. The junction had 7 bases not matched to a gene; V was cut back by 5 bases and J by 5 bases. From germline, CDR1 is GTSNPN and CDR2 SVGIG (reference sequence). The CDR3 loop is CAWVITGGTEAFF. CDR3 in DNA: TGTGCCTGGGTCATCACAGGGGGGACTGAAGCTTTCTTT.

The chain has TRBV10-2 and TRBJ1-1; the D is unclear. Trimming removed 4 bases at V and 0 bases at J, with 3 bases between. The CDR3 sequence is 12 residues long. The germline CDR1 and CDR2 sequences are WSHSY and SAAADI. The CDR3 protein is CASSVMNTEAFF. The DNA of the CDR3 is TGCGCCAGCAGTGTTATGAACACTGAAGCTTTCTTT.

The chain joins TRBV2 to TRBJ2-7; weak D call: TRBD2 (5 bases). Germline assignment: CDR1 SNHLY and CDR2 FYNNEI. This CDR3 region has 14 residues. Deletions cut 6 bases from V and 2 bases from J, with 14 bases between. Here the CDR3 reads CASSSRTGTYEQYF. The CDR3 DNA is TGTGCCAGCAGCTCCAGGACGGGGACCTACGAGCAGTACTTC.

The chain carries TRBV6-1 and TRBJ2-7; TRBD1 matches 10 bases. The germline V gene has CDR1 MNHNS and CDR2 SASEGT. Germline trimming cut 4 bases from V and 4 bases from J; bases unmatched to any gene: 7. CDR3 length equals 15 residues. This CDR3 is CASSVSQGQGYEQYF. Here the CDR3 DNA reads TGTGCCAGCAGTGTATCTCAGGGACAGGGGTACGAGCAGTACTTC.

The V gene is TRBV2, the J gene TRBJ1-6; 7 bases line up with TRBD1. V lost 7 bases and J lost 6; bases outside the gene matches: 6. This CDR3 spans 14 amino acids. The V gene's germline CDR1 is SNHLY and CDR2 FYNNEI. The DNA for the CDR3 is TGTGCCAGCAAGCCAGGGGGGGTTAATTCACCCCTCCACTTT. This encodes CASKPGGVNSPLHF.

There are a few counts of this clone. The chain joins TRBV7-2 to TRBJ1-6, with D possibly matching TRBD1 (6 bases). This CDR3 is 18 amino acids long. The germline V gene has CDR1 SGHTA and CDR2 FQGNSA. V was cut by 1 base and J by 8 bases, with 21 bases left in between. The CDR3: CASSLVAGGPVIHSPLHF. The CDR3, as DNA: TGTGCCAGCAGCTTAGTTGCGGGGGGCCCCGTCATTCATTCACCCCTCCACTTT.

The CDR3: CASSSRGTARTGELFF. Written as DNA, the CDR3 is TGTGCCAGCAGCTCTCGAGGGACGGCTAGGACCGGGGAGCTGTTTTTT. The chain uses TRBV7-6 and TRBJ2-2; tentatively, D is TRBD1 or TRBD2 (5 bases each). Germline V CDR1 and CDR2: SGHVS, FNYEAQ. V was trimmed by 4 bases and J by 5 bases, leaving 17 bases between them. The CDR3 is 16 residues long.